The 17 T cell receptor beta chains presented below share a single source sample, sequenced in a study of chemoradiotherapy in HPV16-positive cancers (dated 2022 in TCRdb). The receptor library was made with the immunoSEQ multiplex PCR assay. Entries here come from immuneACCESS through TCRdb and include only in-frame sequences with V and J called. Some clones fail to appear in such tables; in the studies checked, an unresolved V gene covers under half of the shortfall, and the cause of the remainder is unknown. The sample has about 11,000 clones on record, roughly nine tenths of them singletons. About 1.7% of the sample goes to the ten largest clones. The specimen was blood, collected from a patient who underwent chemoradiotherapy. The receptors shown here come from a human donor with HPV-associated anogenital cancer.

The V and J genes are TRBV5-1 and TRBJ2-7, with D uncertain. Germline V gene sequence: CDR1 SGHRS, CDR2 YFSETQ. The CDR3 is made up of 13 amino acids. The germline V and J ends were trimmed by 2 bases and 0 bases, with 6 bases remaining between them. The CDR3 is CASSFGSSYEQYF. The CDR3 DNA sequence: TGCGCCAGCAGCTTCGGCAGCTCCTACGAGCAGTACTTC.

The chain couples TRBV7-2 to TRBJ1-5, with a weak D call TRBD1 (5 bases). CDR1 and CDR2 from the germline V gene are SGHTA and FQGNSA. There are 14 residues in the CDR3. Trimming took 4 bases from V and 7 from J, leaving 14 bases between them. CDR3 DNA: TGTGCCAGCAGCTCCCCTGGGGGAGGACAGCCCCAGCATTTT. This gives the protein CASSSPGGGQPQHF.

This chain uses TRBV7-8 with TRBJ2-1; the match to TRBD2 covers 9 bases. The CDR3 length is 18 residues. V shed 5 bases and J 7 bases; nucleotides not matched to a gene: 18. CDR1 SGHVS and CDR2 FQNEAQ come from the germline V gene. The CDR3 here is CASSPKPGFAGGPNEQFF. DNA for the CDR3: TGTGCCAGCAGCCCGAAACCAGGTTTTGCGGGGGGGCCTAATGAGCAGTTCTTC.

J is TRBJ2-1 and V is TRBV9; 7 bases fit TRBD1. CDR1 and CDR2 (germline): SGDLS, YYNGEE. Trimming at V came to 4 bases and at J to 0 bases, leaving 13 bases not matched to a gene. The CDR3 sequence is 18 residues long. The CDR3 DNA reads TGTGCCAGCAGCCTACCCAGGGGGTCTTCGAGCTCCTACAATGAGCAGTTCTTC. It is translated as CASSLPRGSSSSYNEQFF. The variable domain in full, with the rest retrieved from reference TRBV9 and TRBJ2-1, is DSGVTQTPKHLITATGQRVTLRCSPRSGDLSVYWYQQSLDQGLQFLIQYYNGEERAKGNILERFSAQQFPDLHSELNLSSLELGDSALYFCASSLPRGSSSSYNEQFFGPGTRLTVL.

The chain couples TRBV4-2 to TRBJ2-2; the D gene could be TRBD1 or TRBD2 (5 bases each). The CDR3 has 15 residues. V was cut by 0 bases and J by 5 bases, with 10 bases left in between. CDR1 is LGHNA and CDR2 is YNFKEQ in the germline V gene. The CDR3 DNA reads TGTGCCAGCAGCCAAGAGTGGGGGTTGACCGGGGAGCTGTTTTTT. It is translated as CASSQEWGLTGELFF.

This chain joins TRBV6-5 and TRBJ1-4; a possible D gene is TRBD1 (6 bases). Trimming left V 6 bases short and J 4 bases short, with 12 bases between. The germline V gene has CDR1 MNHEY and CDR2 SVGAGI. CDR3 size: 14 residues. The DNA for the CDR3 is TGTGCCAGCAGGCGGACAGTCCTTAATGAAAAACTGTTTTTT. It specifies CASRRTVLNEKLFF.

The chain carries TRBV23-1 and TRBJ1-2, with D unclear. TRBV23-1 is known as an ORF, though its function is uncertain. V was trimmed by 1 base and J by 7 bases, leaving 13 bases between them. The CDR3 loop spans 14 amino acids. The CDR3 nucleotides are TGCGCCAGCAGTCAATTCACGGTCTGGGGTGGCTACACCTTC. Amino acids: CASSQFTVWGGYTF.

V is TRBV4-1 and J is TRBJ2-1; TRBD2 matches 9 bases. CDR3 length: 16 residues. V shed 4 bases, J shed 3 bases, and the junction held 7 bases outside the gene matches. Germline CDR1 is MGHRA and CDR2 is YSYEKL. In DNA, the CDR3 is TGCGCCAGCAGCCCCCGGGCTAGCGGGGACTACAATGAGCAGTTCTTC. Its protein product is CASSPRASGDYNEQFF.

This clone was picked up a small number of times. The CDR3 DNA follows: TGTGCCAGCTCAACTCGGAAGTGGACAGGGCAGGAAAGAAGCTCTGGAAACACCATATATTTT. Residues: CASSTRKWTGQERSSGNTIYF. V and J are TRBV18 and TRBJ1-3; 8 nucleotides line up with TRBD1. The CDR3 loop spans 21 amino acids. The V gene end was trimmed by 5 bases and the J gene end by 0 bases; junction bases not matched to a gene: 21. Germline CDR1 is KGHSH and CDR2 is LQKENI.

V is TRBV4-1 and J is TRBJ1-2, with D perhaps TRBD1 (5 bases). V was shortened by 4 bases and J by 6 bases, with 12 bases between the two germline ends. The germline V gene has CDR1 MGHRA and CDR2 YSYEKL. CDR3 size: 13 residues. The CDR3 nucleotides read TGCGCCAGCAGCCTCACAGGTACCGATGGCTACACCTTC. Translation: CASSLTGTDGYTF.

The rearrangement uses TRBV27 and TRBJ2-7; D remains ambiguous. Deletions cut 5 bases from V and 3 bases from J, with 5 bases between. This CDR3 spans 11 amino acids. Germline CDR1 is MNHEY and CDR2 is SMNVEV (reference sequence). This CDR3 is CASSVGYEQYF. As DNA, the CDR3 is TGTGCCAGCAGTGTGGGCTACGAGCAGTACTTC.

V gene TRBV7-2 combines with J gene TRBJ2-4, with 13 bases fitting TRBD2. CDR3 length: 19 residues. Germline assignment: CDR1 SGHTA and CDR2 FQGNSA. V gave up 6 bases and J gave up 3 bases; unmatched junction bases: 14. CDR3 in DNA: TGTGCCAGCAGTCGTTTTGGACTAGCGGGGGAGCCAGACAAAAACATTCAGTACTTC. Its protein product is CASSRFGLAGEPDKNIQYF.

This chain uses TRBV2 with TRBJ2-7, with a possible D match to TRBD1 (5 bases). Germline values: CDR1 SNHLY, CDR2 FYNNEI. The CDR3 contains 14 residues. V lost 4 bases and J lost 4, with 14 bases in between. The CDR3 region is CASSVGRASYEQYF. CDR3 in DNA: TGTGCCAGCAGTGTTGGCAGGGCTTCGTACGAGCAGTACTTC.

This chain joins TRBV15 and TRBJ1-1; D gene unclear. CDR1 is LNHNV, CDR2 YYDKDF, per germline (reference sequence). V was clipped by 0 bases and J by 0 bases, with 2 bases between them. CDR3 length: 13 amino acids. The CDR3 reads CATSREVNTEAFF. The CDR3 nucleotides are TGTGCCACCAGCAGAGAAGTGAACACTGAAGCTTTCTTT.

The CDR3 loop is CASKWTSPGELFF. CDR3 DNA sequence: TGTGCCAGCAAGTGGACTAGCCCCGGGGAGCTGTTTTTT. The rearrangement links TRBV2 to TRBJ2-2; the match to TRBD2 covers 8 bases. V dropped 7 bases and J dropped 6; count of bases not matched to a gene: 4. CDR1 SNHLY and CDR2 FYNNEI come from the germline V gene. CDR3 length: 13 residues.

The chain joins TRBV4-2 to TRBJ1-1; 10 bases are a match to TRBD1. Trimming removed 0 bases from V and 3 bases from J; junction bases left unmatched: 7. The germline V gene has CDR1 LGHNA and CDR2 YNFKEQ. There are 17 residues in the CDR3. CDR3 residues: CASSQDLFGTGDTEAFF. In DNA form, the CDR3 reads TGTGCCAGCAGCCAAGATCTTTTTGGGACAGGGGACACTGAAGCTTTCTTT.

About this clone itself: Relative to the germline gene, one junction end is altered; a read error may explain this. The J gene is TRBJ2-7, the V gene TRBV11-2; D perhaps matches TRBD1 (5 bases). CDR3 length: 11 residues. Germline V gene lookup returns CDR1 SGHAT and CDR2 FQNNGV. In nucleotides, the CDR3 is TGTGCCAGCAGCTCTACAGGCGCGGCAGGATTC. Protein sequence: CASSSTGAAGF. The whole variable domain, filled in from reference TRBV11-2 and TRBJ2-7, reads EAGVAQSPRYKIIEKRQSVAFWCNPISGHATLYWYQQILGQGPKLLIQFQNNGVVDDSQLPKDRFSAERLKGVDSTLKIQPAKLEDSAVYLCASSSTGAAGFGPGTRLTVT.